This T cell receptor beta chain was recorded in a study of blood T cells in healthy people across ages. Study-wide findings and caveats: When one million T cells were used, diversity estimates were thought to be underestimates. Comparison with aged donors showed that long-lived donors had more naive CD4+ cells and higher diversity.

A note on this clonotype: Its antigen is unidentified.

Alongside a J-beta primer mix, a sample-barcoded 5' primer served in a second PCR lasting about 6 to 12 cycles. Every cDNA molecule bore a tag from a template-switch adaptor containing 12 random nucleotides. Each of the samples gave a minimum of 2.5 million paired-end reads that contained CDR3. Each CDR3 protein gets one entry after TCRdb re-called the 5' RACE reads with MiXCR. Of about a million distinct CDR3 sequences listed, roughly 51% are singletons. The CDR3 spans 14 residues. The germline V gene has CDR1 SGDLS and CDR2 YYNGEE. The V gene lost 3 bases and the J gene lost 8 bases, with 12 bases spanning the gap.

Material for sequencing was blood. The TCR originated in a woman in her sixties or seventies in good health. The chain recombines TRBV9 with TRBJ1-6, with D uncertain. The CDR3 nucleotides are TGTGCCAGCAGCGGCAGCCGCACCTATTCACCCCTCCACTTT. It specifies CASSGSRTYSPLHF. The full variable domain, in which reference TRBV9 and TRBJ1-6 provide the parts outside the CDR3, is DSGVTQTPKHLITATGQRVTLRCSPRSGDLSVYWYQQSLDQGLQFLIQYYNGEERAKGNILERFSAQQFPDLHSELNLSSLELGDSALYFCASSGSRTYSPLHFGNGTRLTVT.